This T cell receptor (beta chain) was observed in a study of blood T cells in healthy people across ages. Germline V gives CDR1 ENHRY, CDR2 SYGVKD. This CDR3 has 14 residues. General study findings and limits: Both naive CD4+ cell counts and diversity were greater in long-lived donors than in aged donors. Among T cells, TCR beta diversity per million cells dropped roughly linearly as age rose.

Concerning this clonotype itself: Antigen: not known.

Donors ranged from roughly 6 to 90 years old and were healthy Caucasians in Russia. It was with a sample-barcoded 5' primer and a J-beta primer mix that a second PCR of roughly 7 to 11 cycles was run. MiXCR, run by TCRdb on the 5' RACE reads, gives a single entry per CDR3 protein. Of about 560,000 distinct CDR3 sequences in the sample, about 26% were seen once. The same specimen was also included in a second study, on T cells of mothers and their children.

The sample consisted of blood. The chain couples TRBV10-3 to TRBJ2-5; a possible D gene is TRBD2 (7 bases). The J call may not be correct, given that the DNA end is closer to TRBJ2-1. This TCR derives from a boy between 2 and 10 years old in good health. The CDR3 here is CAIGGGSSYNEQFF. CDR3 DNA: TGTGCCATCGGGGGCGGGAGCTCCTACAATGAGCAGTTCTTC.